This T cell receptor (beta chain) appears in the sequencing data of a study of CD8+CD57+ T cells in acquired aplastic anemia. The length of the CDR3 is 15 residues. The trim removed 5 bases at V and 5 bases at J, leaving 8 bases unmatched. Germline CDR1 SEHNR, CDR2 FQNEAQ (reference sequence). Whoever was chosen for sequencing had shown CD8+CD57+ cell expansion by flow cytometry. This clonotype was seen repeatedly, ten times or more. TCR beta VDJ and CDR3 profiles were obtained from a genomic DNA template. TCRdb called the reads again in MiXCR, with one record for every CDR3 protein. The sample has 200,000 to 300,000 distinct CDR3 sequences; approximately 50% are singletons.

The V gene is TRBV7-9, the J gene TRBJ2-7; 11 positions agree with TRBD2. The clonotype comes from a human donor with aplastic anemia. The sequencing sample was made of sorted CD4+, CD8+, or CD8+CD57+ T cells (not recorded which) from PBMCs. CDR3 sequence: CASSATSGSFHEQYF. CDR3 in DNA: TGTGCCAGCAGCGCTACTAGCGGGAGCTTCCACGAGCAGTACTTC.